The 25 T cell receptor beta chains listed next were all sequenced from one sample in a study of T cells in Graves' hyperthyroidism and ophthalmopathy. TCR beta CDR3 regions were amplified from RNA. TCR CDR3 regions were first amplified by RT-PCR with HTBI primers. MiXCR, run by TCRdb on the multiplex PCR reads, gives a single entry per CDR3 protein. The table lists fewer than 750,000 distinct CDR3 sequences, roughly 50% of them singletons. Sequencing was performed on peripheral blood or thyroid tissue (not recorded which). These receptor sequences come from a woman under 30 with Graves' hyperthyroidism.

The chain uses TRBV20-1 and TRBJ2-7; TRBD1 agrees at 7 bases. The V segment lost 6 bases and the J segment 7 bases; nucleotides outside the gene matches: 21. This CDR3 has 16 amino acids. Per the germline V gene, CDR1 is DFQATT and CDR2 is SNEGSKA (reference sequence). The CDR3 sequence: CSAHYLRDSSYNEQYF. The CDR3 nucleotides read TGCAGTGCCCACTACTTACGGGACAGCTCCTACAATGAGCAGTACTTC.

At least ten counts were recorded for this clonotype. V gene TRBV7-6 combines with J gene TRBJ1-2; tentative D call: TRBD1 (5 bases). V shed 5 bases and J shed 4 bases, with 11 bases lying between them. The CDR3 totals 13 residues. CDR1 is SGHVS and CDR2 is FNYEAQ in the germline V gene. CDR3 region: CASSRDGTYGYTF. The CDR3 region has the DNA TGTGCCAGCAGCCGGGACGGGACCTATGGCTACACCTTC.

This clonotype occurred many times. The gene calls are TRBV6-1 and TRBJ1-5; D is possibly TRBD1 (5 bases). The CDR3 is made up of 14 amino acids. Germline V gene data show CDR1 as MNHNS and CDR2 as SASEGT. The ends were cut back, 4 bases at V and 4 bases at J, with 11 bases in the middle. In DNA, the CDR3 is TGTGCCAGCAGTGGGGGACGGGAGAATCAGCCCCAGCATTTT. Its protein product is CASSGGRENQPQHF.

There are many counts of this clonotype. The chain employs TRBV29-1 and TRBJ2-5; TRBD2 agrees at 9 bases. The CDR3 length is 14 residues. V shed 7 bases, J shed 4 bases, and the junction held 10 bases outside the gene matches. Germline V CDR1 and CDR2: SQVTM, ANQGSEA. The CDR3 sequence is CSGSLAGVGETQYF. The CDR3 DNA reads TGCAGCGGGTCGTTAGCGGGAGTTGGAGAGACCCAGTACTTC. The variable domain in full, completed from reference TRBV29-1 and TRBJ2-5, reads SAVISQKPSRDICQRGTSLTIQCQVDSQVTMMFWYRQQPGQSLTLIATANQGSEATYESGFVIDKFPISRPNLTFSTLTVSNMSPEDSSIYLCSGSLAGVGETQYFGPGTRLLVL.

The chain carries TRBV7-6 and TRBJ2-6, with 10 bases that match TRBD2. The CDR3 has 19 amino acids. Germline CDR1 SGHVS, CDR2 FNYEAQ. Losses at the gene ends were 2 bases for V and 3 bases for J; bases not matched to a gene: 10. The CDR3 region has the DNA TGTGCCAGCAGCTTATACCCGCTAGCGGGAGCTTATGGGGCCAACGTCCTGACTTTC. It codes for CASSLYPLAGAYGANVLTF.

V and J are TRBV12-3 or TRBV12-4 and TRBJ1-4; TRBD1 matches at 8 bases. Trimming removed 4 bases from V and 5 bases from J; junction bases left unmatched: 6. The CDR3 length is 15 residues. The CDR3 sequence is CASSYPGQGNEKLFF. The DNA of the CDR3 is TGTGCCAGCAGTTACCCCGGACAGGGAAATGAAAAACTGTTTTTT.

The genes are TRBV7-6 and TRBJ2-7, with D uncertain. In germline, CDR1 is SGHVS, CDR2 FNYEAQ. CDR3 length equals 11 residues. V was clipped by 5 bases and J by 7 bases, with 9 bases between them. The CDR3 spells CASSQLSEQYF. CDR3 sequence (DNA): TGTGCCAGCAGCCAATTGTCTGAGCAGTACTTC.

The chain links TRBV24-1 to TRBJ2-5; 8 nucleotides agree with TRBD1. Germline CDR1 and CDR2: KGHDR and SFDVKD. The trim removed 8 bases at V and 2 bases at J, leaving 3 bases unmatched. The CDR3 sequence is 13 residues long. The DNA for the CDR3 is TGTGCCACCAAGGACAGGGAACAAGAGACCCAGTACTTC. Residues: CATKDREQETQYF.

There are many counts of this clonotype. The genes are TRBV6-1 and TRBJ2-7; no reliable D call. Germline V lookup: CDR1 MNHNS, CDR2 SASEGT. This CDR3 comprises 12 residues. V lost 10 bases and J 5 bases, leaving 15 bases between the germline ends. CDR3 sequence: CATWAETHEQYF. In DNA, the CDR3 is TGTGCCACCTGGGCGGAGACCCACGAGCAGTACTTC.

The chain is built from TRBV5-4 and TRBJ2-3; TRBD2 aligns across 11 bases. The CDR3 consists of 16 residues. V lost 4 bases and J lost 6; bases outside the gene matches: 10. Germline CDR1 reads SGHNT; CDR2 reads YYREEE (reference sequence). CDR3 nucleotide sequence: TGTGCCAGCAGCCCGAAACTAGCGGGAGCTTCGGATACGCAGTATTTT. Protein: CASSPKLAGASDTQYF.

The rearrangement joins TRBV20-1 to TRBJ1-2; weak D call: TRBD1 (5 bases). Germline CDR1 is DFQATT and CDR2 is SNEGSKA (reference sequence). This CDR3 is 13 amino acids long. With 4 bases removed from V and 8 bases from J, the gap between germline ends came to 17 bases. The CDR3 region has the DNA TGCAGTGCTACCGGGACCCCCAAGCGCGGCTACACCTTC. This sequence encodes CSATGTPKRGYTF.

J is TRBJ2-1 and V is TRBV20-1; TRBD2 matches 14 bases. This CDR3 has 17 amino acids. V was clipped by 7 bases and J by 1 base; unmatched bases: 9. From germline, CDR1 is DFQATT and CDR2 SNEGSKA (reference sequence). This chain's CDR3 is CSVEGLAGVGSYNEQFF. CDR3 DNA sequence: TGCAGTGTGGAGGGACTAGCGGGAGTTGGGTCCTACAATGAGCAGTTCTTC.

This clonotype was seen repeatedly, ten times or more. The rearrangement uses TRBV7-9 and TRBJ2-7, with 9 bases fitting TRBD2. The CDR3 has 15 amino acids. CDR1 is SEHNR and CDR2 is FQNEAQ in the germline V gene (reference sequence). V shed 3 bases, J shed 3 bases, and the junction held 6 bases outside the gene matches. The CDR3 DNA follows: TGTGCCAGCAGCTTCGGGACTAGCAGTCACTACGAGCAGTACTTC. Protein: CASSFGTSSHYEQYF.

V gene TRBV20-1 combines with J gene TRBJ2-5, with no clear D. V lost 0 bases and J lost 8, with 10 bases in between. The CDR3 extends over 12 amino acids. CDR1 and CDR2 from the germline V gene are DFQATT and SNEGSKA (reference sequence). Here the CDR3 reads CSARDMGITQYF. Written as DNA, the CDR3 is TGCAGTGCTAGAGATATGGGGATCACCCAGTACTTC.

In its sample, this clonotype was seen once. The V gene is TRBV20-1, the J gene TRBJ1-5; D is possibly TRBD1 (6 bases). The CDR3 sequence is 12 residues long. The germline V gene encodes CDR1 DFQATT and CDR2 SNEGSKA (reference sequence). The V end lost 5 bases, the J end lost 14 bases, and 19 bases lay between the germline ends. As DNA, the CDR3 is TGCAGTGCTCGGACTAGCGGGGGCTACGAGCATTTT. Amino acids: CSARTSGGYEHF.

This rearrangement joins TRBV7-2 to TRBJ2-3; 10 bases line up with TRBD2. This CDR3 has 15 residues. Germline-derived CDR1 and CDR2 are SGHTA and FQGNSA. The junction had 9 bases not matched to a gene; V was cut back by 1 base and J by 11 bases. The CDR3 DNA is TGTGCCAGCAGCTTAGGGCAGAGCGGGAGGGGCGGGCAGTATTTT. Its translation: CASSLGQSGRGGQYF.

This clonotype was recorded many times. This chain uses TRBV6-5 with TRBJ2-2; possible D gene TRBD2, 5 bases. CDR1 and CDR2 (germline): MNHEY, SVGAGI. Trimming pared 5 bases from V and 8 bases from J, leaving 12 bases between. The CDR3 is 13 residues long. In DNA form, the CDR3 reads TGTGCCAGCAGTATCGGACTCGCTGGGGAGCTGTTTTTT. It is translated as CASSIGLAGELFF.

This chain connects TRBV10-3 to TRBJ1-1; D may be TRBD1 (6 bases). V lost 4 bases to trimming and J lost 0 bases, with 12 bases between them. From germline, CDR1 is ENHRY and CDR2 SYGVKD. The CDR3 length is 15 residues. The DNA for the CDR3 is TGTGCCATCAGTGGGGGGGCAGTACTGAACACTGAAGCTTTCTTT. It yields the protein CAISGGAVLNTEAFF.

The table lists this clonotype with many counts. The chain has TRBV6-1 and TRBJ2-6, with a tentative D call TRBD1 (5 bases). CDR3 size: 15 residues. Per the germline V gene, CDR1 is MNHNS and CDR2 is SASEGT. The V end was cut by 4 bases, the J end by 0 bases, with 7 bases between. The CDR3, as DNA: TGTGCCAGCAGTGTTGACAGCTCTGGGGCCAACGTCCTGACTTTC. Its translation is CASSVDSSGANVLTF.

This chain uses TRBV20-1 with TRBJ2-1, with 7 bases aligning to TRBD2. The J segment lost 5 bases and the V segment lost 6 bases, leaving 7 bases of the junction unmatched. The germline V gene has CDR1 DFQATT and CDR2 SNEGSKA (reference sequence). The CDR3 extends over 13 amino acids. CDR3 DNA: TGCAGTGCCCCCCTAGCGGAAAACAATGAGCAGTTCTTC. It yields the protein CSAPLAENNEQFF.

This chain uses TRBV2 with TRBJ2-1, with D perhaps TRBD1 or TRBD2 (5 bases each). This CDR3 contains 13 residues. V was clipped by 4 bases and J by 13 bases, with 17 bases between them. The germline CDR1 and CDR2 sequences are SNHLY and FYNNEI. The CDR3 loop reads CASSVPGTPVQFF. The CDR3 DNA reads TGTGCCAGCAGTGTTCCCGGGACCCCGGTTCAGTTCTTC.

This clonotype has ten or more counts. This chain joins TRBV4-2 and TRBJ2-2; D gene ambiguous. Trimming cost V 0 bases and J 3 bases, with 8 bases left between them. Germline assignment: CDR1 LGHNA and CDR2 YNFKEQ. The CDR3 runs to 15 residues. CDR3 residues: CASSQERSDTGELFF. DNA of the CDR3: TGTGCCAGCAGCCAAGAGCGGTCTGACACCGGGGAGCTGTTTTTT.

This clonotype was picked up one time. The V and J genes are TRBV7-2 and TRBJ2-1; D possibly corresponds to TRBD2 (6 bases). Germline CDR1 reads SGHTA; CDR2 reads FQGNSA. The CDR3 covers 15 residues. V gave up 4 bases and J gave up 3 bases, with 13 bases separating them. CDR3 DNA sequence: TGTGCCAGCAGCTCGCGGAGGACTAACTACAATGAGCAGTTCTTC. Protein sequence: CASSSRRTNYNEQFF.

The table lists this clonotype with a few counts. This rearrangement joins TRBV10-3 to TRBJ1-2, with 8 nucleotides matching TRBD1. The V and J ends lost 5 bases and 10 bases, in that order; junction bases with no gene match: 9. Germline V gives CDR1 ENHRY, CDR2 SYGVKD. The CDR3 contains 13 residues. The CDR3 DNA reads TGTGCCATCAGTTATACGGACAGGGCCCCCTACACCTTC. It translates to CAISYTDRAPYTF.

This chain connects TRBV7-2 to TRBJ2-7; 8 bases align to TRBD1. The CDR3 extends over 12 amino acids. CDR1 SGHTA and CDR2 FQGNSA come from the germline V gene. The J segment lost 5 bases and the V segment lost 7 bases, leaving 4 bases of the junction unmatched. This chain's CDR3 is CASTTGGHEQYF. CDR3 in DNA: TGTGCCAGCACCACAGGGGGTCACGAGCAGTACTTC.